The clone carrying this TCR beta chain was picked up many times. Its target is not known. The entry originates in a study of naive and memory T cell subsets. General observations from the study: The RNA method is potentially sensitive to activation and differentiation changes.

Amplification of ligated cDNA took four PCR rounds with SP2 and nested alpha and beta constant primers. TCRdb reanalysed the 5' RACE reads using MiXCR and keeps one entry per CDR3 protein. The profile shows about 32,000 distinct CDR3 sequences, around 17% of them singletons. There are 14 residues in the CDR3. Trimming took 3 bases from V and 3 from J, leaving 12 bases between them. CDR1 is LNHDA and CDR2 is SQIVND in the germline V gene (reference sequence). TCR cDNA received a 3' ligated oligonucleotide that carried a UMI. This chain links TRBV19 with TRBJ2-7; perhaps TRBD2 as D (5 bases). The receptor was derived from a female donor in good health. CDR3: CASSMGSPHYEQYF. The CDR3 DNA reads TGTGCCAGTAGTATGGGGAGCCCTCACTACGAGCAGTACTTC.